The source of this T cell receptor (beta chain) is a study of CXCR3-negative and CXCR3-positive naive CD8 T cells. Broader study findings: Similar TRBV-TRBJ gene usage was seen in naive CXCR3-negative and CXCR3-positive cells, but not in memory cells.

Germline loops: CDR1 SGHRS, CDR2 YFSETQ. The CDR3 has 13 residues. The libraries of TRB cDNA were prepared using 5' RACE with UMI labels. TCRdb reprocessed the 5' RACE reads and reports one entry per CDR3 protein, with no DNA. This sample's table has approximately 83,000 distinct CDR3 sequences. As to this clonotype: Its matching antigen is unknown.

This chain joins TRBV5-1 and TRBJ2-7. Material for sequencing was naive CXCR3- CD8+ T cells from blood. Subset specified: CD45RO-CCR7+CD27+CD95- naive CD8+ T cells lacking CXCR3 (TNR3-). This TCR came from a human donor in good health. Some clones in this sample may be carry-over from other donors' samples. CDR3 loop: CASSLVYRNEQYF.